The next 26 T cell receptor beta chains were all read from a single sample in a study of shared clonotypes between healthy human individuals (dated by TCRdb to the early 2020s). The library was produced with the immunoSEQ multiplex PCR assay. This is the immuneACCESS table as TCRdb keeps it, with only in-frame sequences that have V and J called. A part of the clones is gone; compared with another copy, unresolved V genes explain less than half, and the rest is unexplained. The sample table holds about 2.1 million clones, of which under 95% were seen once. The biggest ten clones account for more than 1.5% of the sample. For the CD8 naive samples, CD45RO-negative cells were positively selected for CCR7, yielding a CD45RA+CCR7+ population from which TemRA cells were excluded. Material: naive CD8+ T cells from PBMCs. Sample cell subset or site, as interpreted from the label and publication: CD45RA+CCR7+. The receptors originated from a man aged 18 to 30 in good health. Some clones in this sample may be carry-over from other donors' samples.

A word on this clone: This sample includes further DNA sequences coding for the same CDR3. The J gene is TRBJ2-1, the V gene TRBV19; D remains unclear. The V gene lost 8 bases and the J gene lost 1 base, with 3 bases spanning the gap. The CDR3 runs to 11 residues. The V gene's germline CDR1 is LNHDA and CDR2 SQIVND (reference sequence). In DNA form, the CDR3 reads TGTGCCAGTCGATCCTACAATGAGCAGTTCTTC. It encodes CASRSYNEQFF.

This chain joins TRBV10-2 and TRBJ2-5; 8 nucleotides align to TRBD2. Matching the DNA end better, TRBJ2-7 makes the J call doubtful. The CDR3 runs 15 residues. Germline V gives CDR1 WSHSY, CDR2 SAAADI. CDR3 bases: TGCGCCAGCAGGCTTGAACTAGCGGAGTCCTACGAGCAGTACTTC. Amino acids: CASRLELAESYEQYF.

This chain joins TRBV16 and TRBJ1-4; no clear D. The V gene's germline CDR1 is KGHSY and CDR2 FQNENV. This CDR3 is built from 16 residues. V was shortened by 1 base and J by 0 bases, with 9 bases between the two germline ends. The CDR3 DNA reads as TGTGCCAGCAGCCAATTAATCAGCTCAACTAATGAAAAACTGTTTTTT. This gives the protein CASSQLISSTNEKLFF.

This clone was detected only a few times. The chain uses TRBV5-1 and TRBJ1-1; the match to TRBD1 covers 9 bases. Trimming at V came to 3 bases and at J to 7 bases, leaving 1 base not matched to a gene. From germline, CDR1 is SGHRS and CDR2 YFSETQ. The CDR3 runs to 12 residues. CDR3 loop: CASSWTGDEAFF. The CDR3 region has the DNA TGCGCCAGCAGCTGGACAGGGGATGAAGCTTTCTTT.

The genes are TRBV5-1 and TRBJ2-7, with unresolved D. V lost 0 bases to trimming and J lost 0 bases, with 10 bases between them. The CDR3 runs 15 residues. Germline values: CDR1 SGHRS, CDR2 YFSETQ. CDR3 DNA: TGCGCCAGCAGCTTGGAGGGATGGAGCTCCTACGAGCAGTACTTC. Translated: CASSLEGWSSYEQYF.

The rearrangement uses TRBV30 and TRBJ1-5; TRBD1 is a possible D gene (6 bases). From germline, CDR1 is GTSNPN and CDR2 SVGIG (reference sequence). The CDR3 loop spans 14 amino acids. V was trimmed by 3 bases and J by 4 bases, leaving 13 bases between them. CDR3 sequence reads: CAWSPGGGNQPQHF. CDR3 coding DNA: TGTGCCTGGAGCCCCGGGGGCGGGAATCAGCCCCAGCATTTT.

The chain carries TRBV7-9 and TRBJ1-2; TRBD1 agrees at 9 bases. The CDR3 extends over 15 amino acids. The V and J ends lost 2 bases and 4 bases, in that order; junction bases with no gene match: 5. CDR1 and CDR2 from the germline V gene are SEHNR and FQNEAQ (reference sequence). The CDR3 protein is CASSLPGQGLYGYTF. The CDR3 nucleotides are TGTGCCAGCAGCTTACCGGGACAGGGACTCTATGGCTACACCTTC. The variable domain in full, with the rest retrieved from reference TRBV7-9 and TRBJ1-2, is DTGVSQNPRHKITKRGQNVTFRCDPISEHNRLYWYRQTLGQGPEFLTYFQNEAQLEKSRLLSDRFSAERPKGSFSTLEIQRTEQGDSAMYLCASSLPGQGLYGYTFGSGTRLTVV.

This clone was detected only once. This chain links TRBV28 with TRBJ2-7; 10 bases align to TRBD2. Per the germline V gene, CDR1 is MDHEN and CDR2 is SYDVKM. This CDR3 is built from 14 residues. V shed 6 bases, J shed 7 bases, and the junction held 9 bases outside the gene matches. The CDR3 region has the DNA TGTGCCAGCAGGTCCGGACTAGCGGAAAGTGAGCAGTACTTC. This translates into CASRSGLAESEQYF.

The J gene is TRBJ2-2, the V gene TRBV13; no clear D. CDR1 PRHDT and CDR2 FYEKMQ come from the germline V gene (reference sequence). Trimming stripped 8 bases from V and 7 bases from J, with 8 bases between. This CDR3 has 11 residues. The CDR3 nucleotides read TGTGCCAGCTCACCCGACGGGGAGCTGTTTTTT. Its translation: CASSPDGELFF. The entire variable domain, with the rest obtained from reference TRBV13 and TRBJ2-2, is as follows: AAGVIQSPRHLIKEKRETATLKCYPIPRHDTVYWYQQGPGQDPQFLISFYEKMQSDKGSIPDRFSAQQFSDYHSELNMSSLELGDSALYFCASSPDGELFFGEGSRLTVL.

The genes are TRBV7-2 and TRBJ2-1, with TRBD2 identical over 9 bases. Trimming at V came to 2 bases and at J to 12 bases, leaving 8 bases not matched to a gene. This CDR3 region has 14 residues. Germline CDR1 and CDR2: SGHTA and FQGNSA. The CDR3 region has the DNA TGTGCCAGCAGCTTAATTCGCGGGAGGGGGGTGCAGTTCTTC. Its protein product is CASSLIRGRGVQFF. Together with reference TRBV7-2 and TRBJ2-1, the CDR3 gives the full variable domain: GAGVSQSPSNKVTEKGKDVELRCDPISGHTALYWYRQSLGQGLEFLIYFQGNSAPDKSGLPSDRFSAERTGGSVSTLTIQRTQQEDSAVYLCASSLIRGRGVQFFGPGTRLTVL.

This clone was found a few times. The chain links TRBV30 to TRBJ1-5; D call uncertain. Trimming took off 8 bases at V and 3 bases at J, with 14 bases between the two ends. The germline CDR1 and CDR2 sequences are GTSNPN and SVGIG (reference sequence). This CDR3 is 13 amino acids long. The CDR3 sequence: CALAGGNNQPQHF. DNA of the CDR3: TGTGCCCTTGCGGGCGGCAACAATCAGCCCCAGCATTTT.

Worth noting for this clone: An end of the junction differs from the germline gene, which may be a read error. This chain joins TRBV7-9 and TRBJ2-7; 9 nucleotides align to TRBD2. CDR1 and CDR2 (germline): SEHNR, FQNEAQ (reference sequence). The CDR3 spans 15 residues. The CDR3 nucleotides read TGCGCCAGCAGCCAAGGTAGCGGGAGACTCTACGAGCAGTACTTC. The encoded protein is CASSQGSGRLYEQYF.

V usage is TRBV5-1 and J usage is TRBJ2-2, with TRBD2 identical over 15 bases. This CDR3 is built from 16 residues. Germline assignment: CDR1 SGHRS and CDR2 YFSETQ. The J segment lost 3 bases and the V segment lost 7 bases, leaving 4 bases of the junction unmatched. In DNA, the CDR3 is TGCGCCAGCTGGTGGACTAGCGGGAGGGACACCGGGGAGCTGTTTTTT. Translation gives CASWWTSGRDTGELFF.

The chain links TRBV6-5 to TRBJ2-2, with D maybe TRBD2 (5 bases). Germline CDR1 and CDR2: MNHEY and SVGAGI. Trimming removed 4 bases from V and 7 bases from J, with 13 bases in between. This CDR3 has 14 residues. The chain's CDR3 is CASSLVGSSGELFF. Here the CDR3 DNA reads TGTGCCAGCAGTTTGGTAGGGAGTAGCGGGGAGCTGTTTTTT.

The V call is TRBV11-3, the J call TRBJ2-1; 7 nucleotides match TRBD2. The CDR3 is 18 residues long. The germline CDR1 and CDR2 sequences are SGHNT and YENEEA. Trimming cost V 4 bases and J 7 bases; bases outside gene matches: 19. The CDR3 here is CASSSSERTGGWENEQFF. The CDR3 nucleotides are TGTGCCAGCAGCTCGTCCGAAAGGACGGGAGGATGGGAAAATGAGCAGTTCTTC.

This chain connects TRBV6-5 to TRBJ1-3, with D uncertain. The germline V and J ends were trimmed by 2 bases and 1 base, with 6 bases remaining between them. CDR1 and CDR2 (germline): MNHEY, SVGAGI. The CDR3 sequence is 14 residues long. The CDR3 sequence is CASSYDASGNTIYF. CDR3 DNA: TGTGCCAGCAGTTACGATGCATCTGGAAACACCATATATTTT.

This clone has only one observation. The gene calls are TRBV6-1 and TRBJ2-7; TRBD2 aligns across 10 bases. Looked up from germline, CDR1 is MNHNS and CDR2 is SASEGT. Losses at the gene ends were 7 bases for V and 3 bases for J; bases not matched to a gene: 3. CDR3 size: 13 residues. The CDR3 reads CASTGLAFYEQYF. As DNA, the CDR3 is TGTGCCAGCACGGGACTAGCGTTCTACGAGCAGTACTTC.

This sequence joins TRBV7-3 and TRBJ2-1, with D unresolved. The CDR3 is 13 amino acids. Looked up from germline, CDR1 is SGHTA and CDR2 is FQGTGA. Trimming left V 2 bases short and J 10 bases short, with 12 bases between. In nucleotides, the CDR3 is TGTGCCAGCAGCTTATTAGGCATTTCAGAGCAGTTCTTC. Its protein is CASSLLGISEQFF.

The CDR3 spells CASSQDLRAETQYF. CDR3 in DNA: TGTGCCAGCAGCCAAGATCTGAGGGCAGAGACCCAGTACTTC. J is TRBJ2-5 and V is TRBV4-2, with a tentative D call TRBD2 (5 bases). This CDR3 comprises 14 residues. Germline V gene lookup returns CDR1 LGHNA and CDR2 YNFKEQ. V lost 0 bases and J lost 4, with 9 bases in between.

This chain links TRBV4-3 with TRBJ2-7, with 14 bases lining up with TRBD2. Germline CDR1 reads LGHNA; CDR2 reads YSLEER. The junction had 5 bases not matched to a gene; V was cut back by 3 bases and J by 1 base. The CDR3 extends over 17 amino acids. The CDR3 protein is CASSQTSGRASSYEQYF. The CDR3 bases are TGCGCCAGCAGCCAGACTAGCGGGAGGGCCTCATCCTACGAGCAGTACTTC.

The rearrangement uses TRBV28 and TRBJ2-1; D unclear. The germline CDR1 and CDR2 sequences are MDHEN and SYDVKM. The CDR3 spans 11 residues. V was cut by 4 bases and J by 6 bases, with 4 bases left in between. The CDR3 is CASSSTNEQFF. CDR3 DNA sequence: TGTGCCAGCAGTTCAACCAATGAGCAGTTCTTC. Using reference TRBV28 and TRBJ2-1 for the parts outside the CDR3, the full variable domain is DVKVTQSSRYLVKRTGEKVFLECVQDMDHENMFWYRQDPGLGLRLIYFSYDVKMKEKGDIPEGYSVSREKKERFSLILESASTNQTSMYLCASSSTNEQFFGPGTRLTVL.

Concerning this clone itself: The identical CDR3 is also encoded by other nucleotide sequences in the sample. V gene TRBV5-1 combines with J gene TRBJ2-7; TRBD1 matches 9 bases. The CDR3 consists of 15 residues. Germline V lookup: CDR1 SGHRS, CDR2 YFSETQ. Trimming at V came to 2 bases and at J to 0 bases, leaving 3 bases not matched to a gene. CDR3 sequence: CASSLPGQGSYEQYF. CDR3 bases: TGCGCCAGCAGCTTACCGGGACAGGGCTCCTACGAGCAGTACTTC.

This clone was found once. V usage is TRBV6-1 and J usage is TRBJ1-1; D is undetermined. Trimming took 1 base from V and 1 from J, leaving 10 bases between them. Germline V gives CDR1 MNHNS, CDR2 SASEGT. The CDR3 totals 15 residues. The CDR3 sequence is CASSEGTAPNTEAFF. DNA for the CDR3: TGTGCCAGCAGTGAAGGGACGGCCCCGAACACTGAAGCTTTCTTT.

Details on this clone: This specimen includes other DNA sequences encoding the same CDR3. The rearrangement links TRBV28 to TRBJ2-5; D is unclear. This CDR3 has 11 amino acids. In germline, CDR1 is MDHEN, CDR2 SYDVKM. Trimming took off 3 bases at V and 4 bases at J, with 3 bases between the two ends. The CDR3 region has the DNA TGTGCCAGCAGTTTCTCAGAGACCCAGTACTTC. Its translation is CASSFSETQYF. Filled out from reference TRBV28 and TRBJ2-5, the complete variable domain reads DVKVTQSSRYLVKRTGEKVFLECVQDMDHENMFWYRQDPGLGLRLIYFSYDVKMKEKGDIPEGYSVSREKKERFSLILESASTNQTSMYLCASSFSETQYFGPGTRLLVL.

The CDR3 reads CASNQGINEQYF. The DNA for the CDR3 is TGTGCCAGCAACCAAGGGATCAACGAGCAGTACTTC. J is TRBJ2-7 and V is TRBV5-5; D not resolved. This CDR3 region has 12 residues. Trimming cost V 6 bases and J 5 bases, with 12 bases left between them. The V gene's germline CDR1 is SGHKS and CDR2 YYEKEE (reference sequence).

This rearrangement joins TRBV27 to TRBJ2-6, with TRBD1 identical over 8 bases. The germline V gene encodes CDR1 MNHEY and CDR2 SMNVEV (reference sequence). This CDR3 has 16 residues. The V segment lost 5 bases and the J segment 3 bases; nucleotides outside the gene matches: 6. This chain's CDR3 is CASSTLTGVGANVLTF. The CDR3 nucleotides read TGTGCCAGCAGTACCTTGACAGGGGTTGGGGCCAACGTCCTGACTTTC. The full variable domain, in which reference TRBV27 and TRBJ2-6 provide the parts outside the CDR3, is EAQVTQNPRYLITVTGKKLTVTCSQNMNHEYMSWYRQDPGLGLRQIYYSMNVEVTDKGDVPEGYKVSRKEKRNFPLILESPSPNQTSLYFCASSTLTGVGANVLTFGAGSRLTVL.